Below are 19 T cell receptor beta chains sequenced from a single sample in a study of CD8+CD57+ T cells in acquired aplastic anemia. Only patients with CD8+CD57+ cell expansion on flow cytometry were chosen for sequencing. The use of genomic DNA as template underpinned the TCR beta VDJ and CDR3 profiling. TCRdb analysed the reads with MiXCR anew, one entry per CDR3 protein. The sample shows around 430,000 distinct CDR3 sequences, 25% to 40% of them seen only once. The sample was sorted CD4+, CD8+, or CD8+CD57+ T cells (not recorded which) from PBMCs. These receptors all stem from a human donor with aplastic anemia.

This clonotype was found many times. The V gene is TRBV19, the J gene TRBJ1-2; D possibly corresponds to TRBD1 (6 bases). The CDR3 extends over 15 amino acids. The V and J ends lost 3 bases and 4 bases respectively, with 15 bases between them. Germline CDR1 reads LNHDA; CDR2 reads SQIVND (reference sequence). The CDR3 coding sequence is TGTGCCAGTAGTATCTCAGCAGGGGAGGGCTATGGCTACACCTTC. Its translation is CASSISAGEGYGYTF.

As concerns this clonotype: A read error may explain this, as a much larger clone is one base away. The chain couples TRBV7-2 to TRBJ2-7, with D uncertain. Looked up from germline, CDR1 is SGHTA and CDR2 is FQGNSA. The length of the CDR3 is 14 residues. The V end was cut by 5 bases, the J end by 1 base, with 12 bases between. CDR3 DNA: TGTGCCAGCAGCAAACGGAACTTTTCCTACGAGCAGTACTTC. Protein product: CASSKRNFSYEQYF.

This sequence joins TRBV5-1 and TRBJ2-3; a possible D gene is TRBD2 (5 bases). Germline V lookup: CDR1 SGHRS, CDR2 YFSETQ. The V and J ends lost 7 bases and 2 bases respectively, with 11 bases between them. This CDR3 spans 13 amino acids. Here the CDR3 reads CASGPGVTDTQYF. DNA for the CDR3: TGCGCCAGCGGCCCCGGGGTCACAGATACGCAGTATTTT.

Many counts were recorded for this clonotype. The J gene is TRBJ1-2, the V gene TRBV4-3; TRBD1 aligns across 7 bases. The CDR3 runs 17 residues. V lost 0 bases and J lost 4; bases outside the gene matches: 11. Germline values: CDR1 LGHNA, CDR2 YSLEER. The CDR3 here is CASSQDSKTGRIYGYTF. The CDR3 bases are TGCGCCAGCAGCCAAGATTCGAAGACAGGGAGGATCTATGGCTACACCTTC.

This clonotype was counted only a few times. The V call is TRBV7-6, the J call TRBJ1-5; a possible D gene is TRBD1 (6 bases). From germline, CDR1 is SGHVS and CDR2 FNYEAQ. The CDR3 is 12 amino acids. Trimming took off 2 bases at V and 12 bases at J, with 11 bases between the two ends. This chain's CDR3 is CASSLSSGHQHF. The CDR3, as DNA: TGTGCCAGCAGCTTATCGTCGGGACACCAGCATTTT.

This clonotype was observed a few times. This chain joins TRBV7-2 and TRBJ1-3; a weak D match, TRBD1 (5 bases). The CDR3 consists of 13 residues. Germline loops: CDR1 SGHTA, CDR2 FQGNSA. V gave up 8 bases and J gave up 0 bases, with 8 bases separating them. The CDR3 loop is CASAGTSGNTIYF. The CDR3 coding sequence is TGTGCCAGCGCGGGGACCTCTGGAAACACCATATATTTT.

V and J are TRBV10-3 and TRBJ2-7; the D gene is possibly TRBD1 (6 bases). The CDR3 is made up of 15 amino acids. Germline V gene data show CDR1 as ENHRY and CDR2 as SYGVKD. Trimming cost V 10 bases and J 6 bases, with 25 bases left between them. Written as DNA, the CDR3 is TGTGCCAGCAGCCAAGACACCCCCGGGACAAGCGAGCAGTACTTC. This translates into CASSQDTPGTSEQYF.

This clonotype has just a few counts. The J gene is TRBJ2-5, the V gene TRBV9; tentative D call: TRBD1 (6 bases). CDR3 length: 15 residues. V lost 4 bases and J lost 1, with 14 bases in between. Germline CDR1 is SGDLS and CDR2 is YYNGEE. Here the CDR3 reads CASSTQPDSQETQYF. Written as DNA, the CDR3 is TGTGCCAGCAGCACCCAGCCGGACAGCCAAGAGACCCAGTACTTC. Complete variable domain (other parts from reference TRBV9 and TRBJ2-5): DSGVTQTPKHLITATGQRVTLRCSPRSGDLSVYWYQQSLDQGLQFLIQYYNGEERAKGNILERFSAQQFPDLHSELNLSSLELGDSALYFCASSTQPDSQETQYFGPGTRLLVL.

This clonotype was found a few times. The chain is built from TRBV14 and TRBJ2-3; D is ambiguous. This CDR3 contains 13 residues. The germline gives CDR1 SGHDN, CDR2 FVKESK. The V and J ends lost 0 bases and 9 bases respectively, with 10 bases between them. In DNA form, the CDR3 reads TGTGCCAGCAGCCAAGATCGGGTAGGGACGCAGTATTTT. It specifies CASSQDRVGTQYF.

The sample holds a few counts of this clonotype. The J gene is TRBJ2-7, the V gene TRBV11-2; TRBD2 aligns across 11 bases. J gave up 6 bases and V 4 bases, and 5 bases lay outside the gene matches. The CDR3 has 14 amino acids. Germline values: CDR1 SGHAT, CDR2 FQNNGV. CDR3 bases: TGTGCCAGCAGCTCACCTAGCGGGGGGACCGAGCAGTACTTC. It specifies CASSSPSGGTEQYF.

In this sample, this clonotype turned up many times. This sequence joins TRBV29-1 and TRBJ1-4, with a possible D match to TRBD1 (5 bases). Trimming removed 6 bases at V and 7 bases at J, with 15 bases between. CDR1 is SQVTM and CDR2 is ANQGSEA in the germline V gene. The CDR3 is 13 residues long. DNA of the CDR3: TGCAGCGTGGGCCTGGGGGTGGGTGAAAAACTGTTTTTT. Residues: CSVGLGVGEKLFF.

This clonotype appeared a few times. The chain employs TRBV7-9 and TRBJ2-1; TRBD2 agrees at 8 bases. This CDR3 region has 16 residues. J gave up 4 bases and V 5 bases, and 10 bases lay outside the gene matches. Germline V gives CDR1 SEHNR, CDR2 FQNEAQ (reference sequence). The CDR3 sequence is CASSRETSEIYNEQFF. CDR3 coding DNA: TGTGCCAGCAGCCGCGAGACTAGCGAGATATACAATGAGCAGTTCTTC. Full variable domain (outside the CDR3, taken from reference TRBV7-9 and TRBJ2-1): DTGVSQNPRHKITKRGQNVTFRCDPISEHNRLYWYRQTLGQGPEFLTYFQNEAQLEKSRLLSDRFSAERPKGSFSTLEIQRTEQGDSAMYLCASSRETSEIYNEQFFGPGTRLTVL.

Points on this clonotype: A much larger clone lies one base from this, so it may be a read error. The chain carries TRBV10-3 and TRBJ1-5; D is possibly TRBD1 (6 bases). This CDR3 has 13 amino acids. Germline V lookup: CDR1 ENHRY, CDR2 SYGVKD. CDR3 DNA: TGTGCCAGCAGTGAGGGGGAGGGTCAGCCCCAGCATTTT. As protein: CASSEGEGQPQHF.

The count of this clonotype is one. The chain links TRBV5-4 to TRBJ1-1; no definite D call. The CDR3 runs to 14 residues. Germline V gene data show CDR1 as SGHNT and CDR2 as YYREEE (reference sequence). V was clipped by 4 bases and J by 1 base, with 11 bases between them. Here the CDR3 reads CASSKSAENTEAFF. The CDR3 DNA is TGTGCCAGCAGCAAATCGGCAGAGAACACTGAAGCTTTCTTT.

CDR3 protein: CASSSVAGRETQYF. The CDR3 coding sequence is TGTGCCAGCAGCTCCGTAGCGGGGCGGGAGACCCAGTACTTC. The chain has TRBV7-4 and TRBJ2-5; TRBD2 matches 8 bases. The CDR3 loop spans 14 amino acids. Trimming took 4 bases from V and 5 from J; bases not matched to a gene: 6. CDR1 and CDR2 (germline): SGHVT, SQSDAQ.

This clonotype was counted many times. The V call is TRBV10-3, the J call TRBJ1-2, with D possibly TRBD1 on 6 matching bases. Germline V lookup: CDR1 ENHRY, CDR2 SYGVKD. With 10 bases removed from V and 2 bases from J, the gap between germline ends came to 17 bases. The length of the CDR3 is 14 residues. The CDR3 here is CATFRSGGNYGYTF. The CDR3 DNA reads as TGTGCCACCTTCCGATCCGGGGGCAACTATGGCTACACCTTC.

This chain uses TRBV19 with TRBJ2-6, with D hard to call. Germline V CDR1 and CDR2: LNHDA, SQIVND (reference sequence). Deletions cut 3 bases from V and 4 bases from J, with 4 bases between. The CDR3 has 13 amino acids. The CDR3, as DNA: TGTGCCAGTAGTATTTTAGGGGCCAACGTCCTGACTTTC. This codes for CASSILGANVLTF.

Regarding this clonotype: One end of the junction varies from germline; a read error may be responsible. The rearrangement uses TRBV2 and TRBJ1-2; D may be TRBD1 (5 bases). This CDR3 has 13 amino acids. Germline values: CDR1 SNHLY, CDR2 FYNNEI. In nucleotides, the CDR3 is TGTGCCAGCAGTGAACGAGGAGGGGATGGCCACACCTTC. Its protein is CASSERGGDGHTF.

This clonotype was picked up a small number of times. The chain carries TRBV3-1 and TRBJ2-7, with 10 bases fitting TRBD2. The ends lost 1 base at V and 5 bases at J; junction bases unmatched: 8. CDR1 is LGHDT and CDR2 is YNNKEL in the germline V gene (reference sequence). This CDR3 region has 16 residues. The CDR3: CASSQGPLAGAHEQYF. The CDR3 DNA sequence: TGTGCCAGCAGCCAAGGTCCGCTAGCGGGAGCCCACGAGCAGTACTTC.